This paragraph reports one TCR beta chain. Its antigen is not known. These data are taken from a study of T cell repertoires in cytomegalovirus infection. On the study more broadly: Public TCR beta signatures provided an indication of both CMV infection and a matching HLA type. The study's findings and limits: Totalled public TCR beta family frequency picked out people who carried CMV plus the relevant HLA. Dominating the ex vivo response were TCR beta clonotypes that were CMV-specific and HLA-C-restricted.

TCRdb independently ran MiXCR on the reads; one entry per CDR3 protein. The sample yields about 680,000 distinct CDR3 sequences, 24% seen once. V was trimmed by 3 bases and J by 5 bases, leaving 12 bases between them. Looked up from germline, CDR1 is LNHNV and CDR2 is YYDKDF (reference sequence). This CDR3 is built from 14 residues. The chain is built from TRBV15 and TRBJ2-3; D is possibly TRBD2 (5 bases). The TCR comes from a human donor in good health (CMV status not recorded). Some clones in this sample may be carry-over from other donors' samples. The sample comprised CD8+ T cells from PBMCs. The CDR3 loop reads CATSRDSSLDTQYF. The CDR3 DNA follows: TGTGCCACCAGCAGGGACTCTTCGTTAGATACGCAGTATTTT.